The 9 T cell receptor beta chains below were found in one sample sequenced in a study of CD8+CD57+ T cells in acquired aplastic anemia. It was genomic DNA that served as the template for profiling TCR beta VDJ and CDR3. TCRdb re-analysed the reads in MiXCR, keeping a single row per CDR3 protein. The data show around 160,000 distinct CDR3 sequences, 45% to 55% seen once. Individuals selected for sequencing had exhibited CD8+CD57+ cell expansion on flow cytometry. Specimen: sorted CD4+, CD8+, or CD8+CD57+ T cells (not recorded which) from PBMCs. Receptors were obtained from a human donor with aplastic anemia.

At least ten counts were recorded for this clonotype. V gene TRBV5-4 combines with J gene TRBJ2-5, with a possible D match to TRBD1 (6 bases). The CDR3 runs to 14 residues. Per the germline V gene, CDR1 is SGHNT and CDR2 is YYREEE (reference sequence). Trimming left V 0 bases short and J 1 base short, with 7 bases between. CDR3 sequence (DNA): TGTGCCAGCAGCTTGGCAGGGGCCCAAGAGACCCAGTACTTC. This sequence encodes CASSLAGAQETQYF.

The chain uses TRBV20-1 and TRBJ2-7, with TRBD1 as a possible D gene (6 bases). V was cut by 3 bases and J by 4 bases, with 13 bases left in between. CDR3 length: 13 amino acids. Per the germline V gene, CDR1 is DFQATT and CDR2 is SNEGSKA (reference sequence). This CDR3 is CSARGAGQYEQYF. In DNA, the CDR3 is TGCAGTGCTAGGGGGGCAGGTCAATACGAGCAGTACTTC.

At least ten counts were recorded for this clonotype. The chain is built from TRBV3-1 and TRBJ2-7; D uncertain. V lost 1 base and J lost 3, with 19 bases in between. The V gene's germline CDR1 is LGHDT and CDR2 YNNKEL (reference sequence). This CDR3 has 17 amino acids. The CDR3 nucleotides read TGTGCCAGCAGCCAAGGGCAGCCCCGCGACTTGTACTACGAGCAGTACTTC. Its translation: CASSQGQPRDLYYEQYF.

The chain is built from TRBV7-8 and TRBJ2-1; no reliable D call. Germline V lookup: CDR1 SGHVS, CDR2 FQNEAQ. V was cut by 4 bases and J by 7 bases, with 14 bases left in between. The CDR3 length is 14 residues. DNA of the CDR3: TGTGCCAGCAGCTCCCCCCCTCACAAGAATGAGCAGTTCTTC. Amino acids: CASSSPPHKNEQFF.

Many counts were recorded for this clonotype. As DNA, the CDR3 is TGCGCCAGCAGCTCACAAGGAATCGGCTATGGCTACACCTTC. This translates into CASSSQGIGYGYTF. The V call is TRBV5-1, the J call TRBJ1-2; unclear D gene. Germline CDR1 and CDR2: SGHRS and YFSETQ. The length of the CDR3 is 14 residues. V was clipped by 3 bases and J by 4 bases, with 13 bases between them.

This clonotype came up many times. The genes are TRBV4-3 and TRBJ2-2, with 8 nucleotides matching TRBD2. The CDR3 is made up of 16 amino acids. Looked up from germline, CDR1 is LGHNA and CDR2 is YSLEER. V lost 0 bases to trimming and J lost 6 bases; unmatched junction nucleotides: 6. The CDR3, as DNA: TGCGCCAGCAGCCAAGATACCCAGCGGGAGTCCGGGGAGCTGTTTTTT. It specifies CASSQDTQRESGELFF.

This clonotype was detected only a few times. The chain recombines TRBV24-1 with TRBJ2-7; no clear D gene. CDR1 and CDR2 from the germline V gene are KGHDR and SFDVKD. Trimming took off 0 bases at V and 9 bases at J, with 8 bases between the two ends. CDR3 length equals 12 residues. The DNA for the CDR3 is TGTGCCACCAGTGATTTGGATTTCAGGCAGTACTTC. Its translation is CATSDLDFRQYF.

The table lists this clonotype with a few counts. V gene TRBV28 combines with J gene TRBJ1-2; 8 nucleotides agree with TRBD1. V shed 7 bases and J 0 bases; nucleotides not matched to a gene: 13. The CDR3 spans 17 residues. From germline, CDR1 is MDHEN and CDR2 SYDVKM. Here the CDR3 DNA reads TGTGCCAGCATCGATCAGGGGGCGGACAATGCTAACTATGGCTACACCTTC. It translates to CASIDQGADNANYGYTF.

This chain joins TRBV19 and TRBJ1-3; no definite D call. Trimming removed 3 bases at V and 4 bases at J, with 10 bases between. The CDR3 is 14 residues long. Germline CDR1 and CDR2: LNHDA and SQIVND (reference sequence). CDR3 amino acids: CASSIGRDGNTIYF. The CDR3 region has the DNA TGTGCCAGTAGTATCGGCAGAGACGGAAACACCATATATTTT.